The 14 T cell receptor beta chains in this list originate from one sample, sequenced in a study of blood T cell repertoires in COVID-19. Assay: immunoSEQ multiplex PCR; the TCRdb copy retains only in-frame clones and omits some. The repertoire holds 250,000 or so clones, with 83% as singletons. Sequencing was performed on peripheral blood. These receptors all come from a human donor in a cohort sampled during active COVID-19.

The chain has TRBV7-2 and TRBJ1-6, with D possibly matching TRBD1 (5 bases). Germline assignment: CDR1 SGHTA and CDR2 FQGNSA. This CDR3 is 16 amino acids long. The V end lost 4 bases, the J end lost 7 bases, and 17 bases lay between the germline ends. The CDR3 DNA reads TGTGCCAGCAGCTCCCCGACAGTTTTCGTGAATTCACCCCTCCACTTT. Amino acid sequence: CASSSPTVFVNSPLHF.

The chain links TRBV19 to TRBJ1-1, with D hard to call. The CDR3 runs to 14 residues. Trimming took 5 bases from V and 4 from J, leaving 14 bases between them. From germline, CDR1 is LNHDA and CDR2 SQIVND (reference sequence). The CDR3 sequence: CASSPPGYSTEAFF. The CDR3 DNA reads TGTGCCAGTAGTCCCCCGGGTTATAGCACTGAAGCTTTCTTT. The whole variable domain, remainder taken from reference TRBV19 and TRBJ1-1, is DGGITQSPKYLFRKEGQNVTLSCEQNLNHDAMYWYRQDPGQGLRLIYYSQIVNDFQKGDIAEGYSVSREKKESFPLTVTSAQKNPTAFYLCASSPPGYSTEAFFGQGTRLTVV.

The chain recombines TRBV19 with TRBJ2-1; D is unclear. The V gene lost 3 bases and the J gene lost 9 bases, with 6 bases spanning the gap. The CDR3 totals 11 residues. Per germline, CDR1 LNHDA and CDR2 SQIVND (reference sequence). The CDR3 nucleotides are TGTGCCAGTAGTATTTACGGTGAGCAGTTCTTC. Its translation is CASSIYGEQFF.

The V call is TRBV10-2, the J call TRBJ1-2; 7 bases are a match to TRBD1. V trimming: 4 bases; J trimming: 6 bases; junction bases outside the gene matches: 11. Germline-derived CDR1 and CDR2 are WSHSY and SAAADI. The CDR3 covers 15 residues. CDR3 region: CASSGSGTVRNGYTF. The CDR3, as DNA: TGCGCCAGCAGTGGTTCGGGGACAGTAAGAAATGGCTACACCTTC.

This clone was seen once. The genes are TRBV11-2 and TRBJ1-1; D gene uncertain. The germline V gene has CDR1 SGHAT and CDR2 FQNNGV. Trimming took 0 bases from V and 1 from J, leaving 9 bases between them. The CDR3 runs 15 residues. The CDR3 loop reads CASSLDIAGNTEAFF. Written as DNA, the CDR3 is TGTGCCAGCAGCTTAGATATTGCAGGGAACACTGAAGCTTTCTTT.

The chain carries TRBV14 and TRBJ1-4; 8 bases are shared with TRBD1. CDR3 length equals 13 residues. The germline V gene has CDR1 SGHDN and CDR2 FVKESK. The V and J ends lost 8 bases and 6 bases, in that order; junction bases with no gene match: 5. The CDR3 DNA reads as TGTGCCAGCTCAGGGGGCTTGGATGAAAAACTGTTTTTT. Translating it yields CASSGGLDEKLFF.

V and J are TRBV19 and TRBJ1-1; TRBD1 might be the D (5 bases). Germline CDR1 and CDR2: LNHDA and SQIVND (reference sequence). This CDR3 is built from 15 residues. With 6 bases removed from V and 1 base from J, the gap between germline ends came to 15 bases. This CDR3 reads CASSSRVVSNTEAFF. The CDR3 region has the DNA TGTGCCAGTAGCTCCAGGGTCGTATCGAACACTGAAGCTTTCTTT.

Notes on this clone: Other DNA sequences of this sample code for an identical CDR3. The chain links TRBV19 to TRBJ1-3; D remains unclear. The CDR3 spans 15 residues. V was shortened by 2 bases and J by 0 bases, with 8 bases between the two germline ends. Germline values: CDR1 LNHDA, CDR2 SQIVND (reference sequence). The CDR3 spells CASSIRRDSGNTIYF. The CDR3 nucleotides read TGTGCCAGTAGTATAAGGAGGGACTCTGGAAACACCATATATTTT.

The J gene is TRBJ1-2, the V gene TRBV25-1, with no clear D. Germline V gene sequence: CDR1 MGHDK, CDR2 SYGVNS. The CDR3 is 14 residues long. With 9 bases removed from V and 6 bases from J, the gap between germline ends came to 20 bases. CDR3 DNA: TGTGCCAGACCCGGGGAGGTCACCCCCAATGGCTACACCTTC. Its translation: CARPGEVTPNGYTF.

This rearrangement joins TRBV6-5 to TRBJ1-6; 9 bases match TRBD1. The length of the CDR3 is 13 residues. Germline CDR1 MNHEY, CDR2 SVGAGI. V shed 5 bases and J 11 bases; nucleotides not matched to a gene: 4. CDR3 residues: CASSIGDRAPLHF. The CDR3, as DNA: TGTGCCAGCAGTATCGGGGACAGGGCACCCCTCCACTTT.

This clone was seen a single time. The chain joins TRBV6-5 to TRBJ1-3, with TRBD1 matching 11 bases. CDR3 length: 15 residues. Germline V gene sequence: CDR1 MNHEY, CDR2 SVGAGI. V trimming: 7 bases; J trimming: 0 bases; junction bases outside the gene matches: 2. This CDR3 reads CASMDRGLSGNTIYF. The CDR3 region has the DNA TGTGCCAGCATGGACAGGGGGCTCTCTGGAAACACCATATATTTT.

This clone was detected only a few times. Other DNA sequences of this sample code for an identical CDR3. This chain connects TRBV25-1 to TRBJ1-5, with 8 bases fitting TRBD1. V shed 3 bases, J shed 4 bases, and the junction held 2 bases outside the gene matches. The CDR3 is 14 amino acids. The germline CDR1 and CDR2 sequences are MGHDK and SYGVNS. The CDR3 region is CASSETGVNQPQHF. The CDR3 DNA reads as TGTGCCAGCAGTGAGACAGGGGTTAATCAGCCCCAGCATTTT.

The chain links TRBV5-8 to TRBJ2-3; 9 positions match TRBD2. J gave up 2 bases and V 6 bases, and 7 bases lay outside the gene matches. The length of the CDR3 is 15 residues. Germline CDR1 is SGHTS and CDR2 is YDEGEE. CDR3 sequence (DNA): TGTGCCAGCATATTAGCGGGGGCATTCACAGATACGCAGTATTTT. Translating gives CASILAGAFTDTQYF.

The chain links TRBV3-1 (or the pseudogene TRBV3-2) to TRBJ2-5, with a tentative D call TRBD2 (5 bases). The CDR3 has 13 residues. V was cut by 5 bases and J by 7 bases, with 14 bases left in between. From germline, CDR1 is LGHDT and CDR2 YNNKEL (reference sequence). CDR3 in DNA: TGTGCCAGCAGCGTCCGGGATTCGGGGACCCAGTACTTC. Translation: CASSVRDSGTQYF.